This record looks at one TCR beta chain sequence and its context. Sequencing was performed with immunoSEQ multiplex PCR; in TCRdb, only in-frame clones are kept and a portion is missing. The sample records 50,000 or so clones, 85% to 95% being singletons. The data derive from a study of blood T cell repertoires in COVID-19. Germline V gene lookup returns CDR1 MNHEY and CDR2 SMNVEV (reference sequence). This CDR3 has 16 amino acids. V lost 2 bases to trimming and J lost 5 bases; unmatched junction nucleotides: 9. Sequenced: peripheral blood. The chain links TRBV27 to TRBJ1-2; the match to TRBD1 covers 9 bases. The sequence came from a woman of 80 years or more with acute or convalescent COVID-19. CDR3 DNA: TGTGCCAGCAGTTTAATCATCCCGGGACAGGGATATGGCTACACCTTC. This codes for CASSLIIPGQGYGYTF.